These 29 T cell receptor beta chains originate from one sample sequenced in a study of T-cell memory formation after mild COVID-19. TCRdb reanalysed the 5' RACE reads using MiXCR and keeps one entry per CDR3 protein. Here the sample spans under 350,000 distinct CDR3 sequences, 16% being singletons. Sequencing used PBMCs or a T cell subset sorted from them (not recorded which). These receptors were collected from a man younger than 30 who had mild COVID-19 (a few samples of this study predate the infection). Cell type and time point are not known.

This clonotype was seen a few times. The gene calls are TRBV20-1 and TRBJ2-1, with D perhaps given as TRBD1 or TRBD2 (6 bases each). Germline assignment: CDR1 DFQATT and CDR2 SNEGSKA (reference sequence). V gave up 3 bases and J gave up 5 bases, with 8 bases separating them. This CDR3 is 12 amino acids long. The CDR3 region is CSASGGHNEQFF. The DNA of the CDR3 is TGCAGTGCTAGCGGGGGCCACAATGAGCAGTTCTTC.

V usage is TRBV7-2 and J usage is TRBJ1-4; the D gene is possibly TRBD1 (5 bases). The CDR3 runs to 15 residues. CDR1 is SGHTA, CDR2 FQGNSA, per germline. The ends were cut back, 5 bases at V and 7 bases at J, with 17 bases in the middle. CDR3 coding DNA: TGTGCCAGCAGCCGTCGGAGGGGATCTCGTGAAAAACTGTTTTTT. Its protein product is CASSRRRGSREKLFF.

The table lists this clonotype with a few counts. The rearrangement links TRBV7-2 to TRBJ2-6; a weak D match, TRBD2 (5 bases). V lost 5 bases, J lost 0 bases, and 8 bases lay in between. This CDR3 has 15 amino acids. Germline V gene lookup returns CDR1 SGHTA and CDR2 FQGNSA. In DNA, the CDR3 is TGTGCCAGCAGCAATCGGGACTCTGGGGCCAACGTCCTGACTTTC. Residues: CASSNRDSGANVLTF.

This clonotype came up a few times. This chain joins TRBV6-6 and TRBJ1-6, with 9 bases fitting TRBD1. The CDR3 runs to 14 residues. Trimming took 6 bases from V and 9 from J; bases not matched to a gene: 6. Germline CDR1 MNHNY, CDR2 SVGAGI (reference sequence). CDR3: CASSLDRGASPLHF. In nucleotides, the CDR3 is TGTGCCAGCAGCCTGGACAGGGGCGCTTCACCCCTCCACTTT.

This clonotype has a handful of counts. V gene TRBV7-8 combines with J gene TRBJ2-1; TRBD1 aligns across 8 bases. J lost 4 bases, V lost 6 bases, and 14 bases had no gene match. The CDR3 contains 17 residues. Germline lookup yields CDR1 SGHVS and CDR2 FQNEAQ. This chain's CDR3 is CASRDDRGPGRYNEQFF. The CDR3 DNA sequence: TGTGCCAGCAGGGATGACAGGGGTCCGGGGAGATACAATGAGCAGTTCTTC.

This clonotype was recorded a few times. The chain combines TRBV9 with TRBJ2-4, with D tentatively TRBD1 or TRBD2 (5 bases each). CDR3 size: 16 residues. Germline V gene data show CDR1 as SGDLS and CDR2 as YYNGEE. V shed 5 bases and J shed 0 bases, with 15 bases lying between them. Here the CDR3 reads CASSKREGLAKNIQYF. The DNA for the CDR3 is TGTGCCAGCAGTAAGCGCGAGGGGCTAGCCAAAAACATTCAGTACTTC.

This clonotype turned up a few times. This rearrangement joins TRBV29-1 to TRBJ2-5; perhaps TRBD1 as D (6 bases). The germline gives CDR1 SQVTM, CDR2 ANQGSEA. The CDR3 consists of 13 residues. Between the trimmed V and J ends, which lost 3 bases and 2 bases, there was a span of 10 bases. The CDR3 region has the DNA TGCAGCGTTGATACAGGGATTCAAGAGACCCAGTACTTC. Residues: CSVDTGIQETQYF.

V gene TRBV5-5 combines with J gene TRBJ1-3; no reliable D call. V lost 4 bases and J lost 0, with 11 bases in between. Germline V CDR1 and CDR2: SGHKS, YYEKEE (reference sequence). The CDR3 length is 15 residues. CDR3 nucleotide sequence: TGTGCCAGCAGCCCTGGTCCCCACTCTGGAAACACCATATATTTT. Translating it yields CASSPGPHSGNTIYF. Variable domain in full (rest from reference TRBV5-5 and TRBJ1-3): DAGVTQSPTHLIKTRGQQVTLRCSPISGHKSVSWYQQVLGQGPQFIFQYYEKEERGRGNFPDRFSARQFPNYSSELNVNALLLGDSALYLCASSPGPHSGNTIYFGEGSWLTVV.

This clonotype occurred a few times. CDR3 in DNA: TGTGCCAGCAGCCAAGAGGCGGACACTGAAGCTTTCTTT. Translation: CASSQEADTEAFF. This sequence joins TRBV4-2 and TRBJ1-1; the D is unclear. Germline CDR1 is LGHNA and CDR2 is YNFKEQ. The CDR3 runs to 13 residues. V was pared by 0 bases and J by 3 bases, with 5 bases between.

The J gene is TRBJ1-5, the V gene TRBV15; 10 positions agree with TRBD1. V lost 1 base, J lost 5 bases, and 5 bases stayed unmatched. This CDR3 comprises 16 residues. Per germline, CDR1 LNHNV and CDR2 YYDKDF (reference sequence). Written as DNA, the CDR3 is TGTGCCACCAGCAGAGCCGGGACAGGGGTTGATCAGCCCCAGCATTTT. Its protein product is CATSRAGTGVDQPQHF.

This clonotype was seen repeatedly, ten times or more. CDR3 sequence reads: CASSLKGGDTQYF. The DNA of the CDR3 is TGTGCCAGCAGCTTAAAAGGTGGAGATACGCAGTATTTT. This chain uses TRBV7-3 with TRBJ2-3; no clear D. This CDR3 region has 13 residues. The V and J ends lost 1 base and 5 bases respectively, with 7 bases between them. The germline V gene has CDR1 SGHTA and CDR2 FQGTGA.

There are a few counts of this clonotype. The rearrangement links TRBV3-1 to TRBJ1-1, with D possibly TRBD1 on 5 matching bases. This CDR3 has 13 residues. Germline V gene lookup returns CDR1 LGHDT and CDR2 YNNKEL (reference sequence). V lost 6 bases and J 0 bases, leaving 8 bases between the germline ends. DNA for the CDR3: TGTGCCAGCAGTACAGGCGTGAACACTGAAGCTTTCTTT. Amino acid sequence: CASSTGVNTEAFF.

V usage is TRBV7-9 and J usage is TRBJ2-3; 11 bases are shared with TRBD2. The CDR3 covers 13 residues. CDR1 is SEHNR and CDR2 is FQNEAQ in the germline V gene (reference sequence). V gave up 5 bases and J gave up 11 bases; unmatched junction bases: 6. The CDR3 region has the DNA TGTGCCAGCAGCGCGGGACTAGCGGTTCGGCAGTATTTT. The encoded protein is CASSAGLAVRQYF.

This clonotype has more than one count but fewer than ten. The chain links TRBV6-5 to TRBJ2-3; D is unclear. The length of the CDR3 is 15 residues. V lost 0 bases, J lost 4 bases, and 11 bases lay in between. Germline assignment: CDR1 MNHEY and CDR2 SVGAGI. This CDR3 is CASSYSQLAADTQYF. The CDR3 DNA follows: TGTGCCAGCAGTTACTCGCAGTTGGCGGCAGATACGCAGTATTTT.

This clonotype was observed a few times. V gene TRBV7-6 combines with J gene TRBJ2-5; no definite D call. There are 14 residues in the CDR3. Trimming removed 4 bases from V and 4 bases from J, with 13 bases in between. CDR1 is SGHVS and CDR2 is FNYEAQ in the germline V gene. As DNA, the CDR3 is TGTGCCAGCAGCTCACTTACCAGAATAGAGACCCAGTACTTC. Protein: CASSSLTRIETQYF.

J is TRBJ2-5 and V is TRBV10-1; D not certain. Germline CDR1 reads WNHNN; CDR2 reads SYGVQD (reference sequence). The CDR3 contains 13 residues. Between the trimmed V and J ends, which lost 3 bases and 0 bases, there was a span of 5 bases. The CDR3 DNA sequence: TGCGCCAGCAGTGAAGGATACCAAGAGACCCAGTACTTC. Its protein is CASSEGYQETQYF.

In its sample, this clonotype was seen a few times. V and J are TRBV6-2 or TRBV6-3 and TRBJ2-7, with unresolved D. Germline CDR1 and CDR2: MNHEY and SVGEGT. This CDR3 has 14 amino acids. V lost 6 bases and J lost 3, with 15 bases in between. This chain's CDR3 is CASSEPQNHYEQYV. CDR3 in DNA: TGTGCCAGCAGCGAACCGCAAAACCACTACGAGCAGTACGTC.

This chain joins TRBV7-9 and TRBJ2-1; no reliable D call. Germline values: CDR1 SEHNR, CDR2 FQNEAQ (reference sequence). Trimming removed 1 base at V and 5 bases at J, with 15 bases between. This CDR3 has 16 residues. CDR3 nucleotide sequence: TGTGCCAGCAGCTTAGGATCCGGCAGAAGACACAATGAGCAGTTCTTC. This translates into CASSLGSGRRHNEQFF.

The chain is built from TRBV20-1 and TRBJ2-5; D remains unclear. The germline CDR1 and CDR2 sequences are DFQATT and SNEGSKA (reference sequence). V lost 5 bases, J lost 1 base, and 8 bases lay in between. This CDR3 is 12 amino acids long. CDR3 sequence reads: CSARTGQETQYF. In nucleotides, the CDR3 is TGCAGTGCTCGAACCGGCCAAGAGACCCAGTACTTC.

The chain is built from TRBV7-2 and TRBJ2-7; D remains ambiguous. The V and J ends lost 6 bases and 11 bases respectively, with 23 bases between them. The length of the CDR3 is 14 residues. Germline V CDR1 and CDR2: SGHTA, FQGNSA. The CDR3 protein is CASSPGHRGTEEYF. Written as DNA, the CDR3 is TGTGCCAGCAGTCCGGGTCACCGTGGTACAGAGGAGTACTTC.

The chain has TRBV29-1 and TRBJ2-7; no clear D gene. Trimming left V 0 bases short and J 5 bases short, with 11 bases between. The CDR3 loop spans 13 amino acids. Germline-derived CDR1 and CDR2 are SQVTM and ANQGSEA. The CDR3 sequence: CSVEDQRINEQYF. The CDR3 nucleotides are TGCAGCGTTGAAGACCAGCGAATCAACGAGCAGTACTTC.

This clonotype turned up a few times. The chain uses TRBV9 and TRBJ2-3; 8 bases line up with TRBD2. The germline CDR1 and CDR2 sequences are SGDLS and YYNGEE. The CDR3 is made up of 16 amino acids. The J segment lost 2 bases and the V segment lost 0 bases, leaving 5 bases of the junction unmatched. CDR3 in DNA: TGTGCCAGCAGCGTAGCGGCTAGCGGGTACACAGATACGCAGTATTTT. Its protein product is CASSVAASGYTDTQYF.

This clonotype came up a few times. The chain uses TRBV4-2 and TRBJ2-7; 9 bases align to TRBD2. Trimming took 4 bases from V and 3 from J; bases not matched to a gene: 7. The CDR3 extends over 15 amino acids. Germline V gene sequence: CDR1 LGHNA, CDR2 YNFKEQ. For the CDR3, the DNA is TGTGCCAGCAGCCCCTTAGCGGGGGCAGGCTACGAGCAGTACTTC. This codes for CASSPLAGAGYEQYF.

The sample holds a few counts of this clonotype. V usage is TRBV21-1 and J usage is TRBJ2-3; TRBD1 is the table's D call and was not checked against the DNA. TRBV21-1 is termed a pseudogene. The CDR3 has 18 amino acids. The CDR3 protein is CASSKGDNRPLNTDTQYF. The CDR3 DNA sequence: TGTGCCAGCAGCAAAGGAGACAACCGTCCCCTAAACACAGATACGCAGTATTTT.

This chain joins TRBV4-3 and TRBJ1-1; 8 bases match TRBD1. This CDR3 contains 15 residues. Losses at the gene ends were 4 bases for V and 1 base for J; bases not matched to a gene: 5. In germline, CDR1 is LGHNA, CDR2 YSLEER. The CDR3 DNA reads as TGCGCCAGCAGCCGACAGGACAGGGCGAACACTGAAGCTTTCTTT. This gives the protein CASSRQDRANTEAFF.

The chain couples TRBV27 to TRBJ2-7; D perhaps matches TRBD2 (6 bases). Germline V CDR1 and CDR2: MNHEY, SMNVEV (reference sequence). V dropped 7 bases and J dropped 6 bases, with 16 bases sitting between them. The CDR3 spans 13 residues. In nucleotides, the CDR3 is TGTGCCAGCACCCCTCTGGGGGGACGCGAGCAGTACTTC. Encoded protein: CASTPLGGREQYF.

The chain is built from TRBV7-2 and TRBJ2-1; TRBD2 might be the D (5 bases). The germline CDR1 and CDR2 sequences are SGHTA and FQGNSA. CDR3 size: 12 residues. Trimming removed 5 bases at V and 10 bases at J, with 12 bases between. As DNA, the CDR3 is TGTGCCAGCAGCCGACTCCGCGGGGAGCAGTTCTTC. Protein: CASSRLRGEQFF.

The gene calls are TRBV5-1 and TRBJ2-7, with D perhaps matching TRBD2 (5 bases). The CDR3 runs to 13 residues. Between the trimmed V and J ends, which lost 0 bases and 3 bases, there was a span of 7 bases. CDR1 is SGHRS and CDR2 is YFSETQ in the germline V gene. The DNA for the CDR3 is TGCGCCAGCAGCTTGGGAGCGGACTACGAGCAGTACGTC. This codes for CASSLGADYEQYV.

The chain joins TRBV7-9 to TRBJ1-5; D is uncertain. Germline-derived CDR1 and CDR2 are SEHNR and FQNEAQ (reference sequence). Trimming shortened V by 4 bases and J by 10 bases, and 17 bases separated the two germline ends. This CDR3 has 14 amino acids. The CDR3 loop reads CASSSDVVAQPQHF. DNA for the CDR3: TGTGCCAGCAGCTCTGACGTCGTGGCCCAACCCCAGCATTTT.